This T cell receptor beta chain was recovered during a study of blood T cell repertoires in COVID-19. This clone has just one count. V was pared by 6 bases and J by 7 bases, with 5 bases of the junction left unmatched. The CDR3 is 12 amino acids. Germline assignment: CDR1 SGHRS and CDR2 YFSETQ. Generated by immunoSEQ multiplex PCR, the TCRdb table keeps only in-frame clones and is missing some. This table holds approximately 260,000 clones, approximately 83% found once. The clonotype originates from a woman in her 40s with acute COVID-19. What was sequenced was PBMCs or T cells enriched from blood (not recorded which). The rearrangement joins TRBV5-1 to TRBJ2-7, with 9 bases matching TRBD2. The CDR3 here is CASTGLAREQYF. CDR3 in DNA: TGCGCCAGCACCGGACTAGCGAGAGAGCAGTACTTC.